This note documents a single TCR beta chain sequence. Its specificity is unknown. These data belong to a study of identical twins. The CDR3 extends over 20 amino acids. The trim removed 5 bases at V and 1 base at J, leaving 15 bases unmatched. The germline V gene has CDR1 MNHEY and CDR2 SMNVEV (reference sequence). Findings and limits, study-wide: In cord blood, abundant beta clonotypes had fewer insertions; memory showed no trend. Low generation-probability sequences were in excess among twin-shared out-of-frame alpha sequences.

Everyone who donated was a healthy Caucasian. cDNA carried unique molecular identifiers, and a universal primer site was added by template switching. TCRdb reprocessed the 5' RACE reads with MiXCR, giving one entry per CDR3 protein. The table has roughly 1.6 million distinct CDR3 sequences, 25% to 35% seen once. This TCR was sampled from a newborn girl in good health. Sequencing used cord blood. V and J are TRBV27 and TRBJ2-3, with TRBD2 identical over 13 bases. CDR3 coding DNA: TGTGCCAGCAGTCCACGGAAAATGGGACTAGCGGGATGGGGCACAGATACGCAGTATTTT. As protein: CASSPRKMGLAGWGTDTQYF.